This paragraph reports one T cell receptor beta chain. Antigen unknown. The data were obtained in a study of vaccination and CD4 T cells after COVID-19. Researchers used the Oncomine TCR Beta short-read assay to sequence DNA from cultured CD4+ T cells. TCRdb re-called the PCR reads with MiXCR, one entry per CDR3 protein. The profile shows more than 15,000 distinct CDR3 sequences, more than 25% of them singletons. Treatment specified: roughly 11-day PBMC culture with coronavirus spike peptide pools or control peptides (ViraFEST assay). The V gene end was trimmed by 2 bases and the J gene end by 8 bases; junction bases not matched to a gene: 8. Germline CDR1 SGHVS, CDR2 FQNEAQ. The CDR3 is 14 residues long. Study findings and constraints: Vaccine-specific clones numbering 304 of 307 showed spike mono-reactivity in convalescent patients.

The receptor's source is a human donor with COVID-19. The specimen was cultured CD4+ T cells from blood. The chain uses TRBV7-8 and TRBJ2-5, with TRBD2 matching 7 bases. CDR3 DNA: TGTGCCAGCAGCTTAACCGGGACTACTAGTACCCAGTACTTC. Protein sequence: CASSLTGTTSTQYF.